This record concerns one T cell receptor (beta chain) sequence. This specimen belongs to a study of radiation and T cells in renal cell carcinoma. The CDR3 has 14 amino acids. Unmatched junction bases numbered 3, after V lost 8 bases and J lost 3 bases. The germline gives CDR1 MNHEY, CDR2 SMNVEV (reference sequence). The time point: blood 4 weeks post-SBRT, at nephrectomy. Treatment: 15 Gy SBRT to primary tumor, nephrectomy 4 weeks later. The protocol was immunoSEQ multiplex PCR, while the TCRdb copy is restricted to in-frame clones and leaves out a portion. Found here are 90,000 to 100,000 clones, 65% to 90% of them singletons; the top ten hold under 8.5%.

The chain is built from TRBV27 and TRBJ1-4; TRBD1 agrees at 10 bases. The sample consisted of blood, taken from a patient whose treatment included radiotherapy and nephrectomy. This clonotype was obtained from a man aged 55 to 70 with renal cell carcinoma. This chain's CDR3 is CASGTGVPNEKLFF. CDR3 in DNA: TGTGCCAGCGGGACAGGGGTTCCTAATGAAAAACTGTTTTTT.